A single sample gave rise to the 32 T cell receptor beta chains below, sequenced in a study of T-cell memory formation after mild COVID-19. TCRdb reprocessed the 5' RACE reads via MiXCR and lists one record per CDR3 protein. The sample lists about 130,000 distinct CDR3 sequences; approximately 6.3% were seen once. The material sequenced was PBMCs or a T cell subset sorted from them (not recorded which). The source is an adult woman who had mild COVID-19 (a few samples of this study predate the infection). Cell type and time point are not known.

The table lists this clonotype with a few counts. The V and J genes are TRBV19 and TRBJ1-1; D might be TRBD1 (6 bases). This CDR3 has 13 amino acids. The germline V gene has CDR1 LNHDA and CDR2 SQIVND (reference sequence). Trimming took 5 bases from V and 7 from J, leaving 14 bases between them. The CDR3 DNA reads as TGTGCCAGTAGTCCACAGGGAGTTGGTGAAGCTTTCTTT. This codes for CASSPQGVGEAFF.

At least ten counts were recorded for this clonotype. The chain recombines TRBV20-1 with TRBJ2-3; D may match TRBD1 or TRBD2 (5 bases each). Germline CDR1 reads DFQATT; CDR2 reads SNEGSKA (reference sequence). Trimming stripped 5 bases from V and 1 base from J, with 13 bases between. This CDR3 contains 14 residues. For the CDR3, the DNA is TGCAGTGCTCGCCGGGACCCGGGCACAGATACGCAGTATTTT. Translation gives CSARRDPGTDTQYF.

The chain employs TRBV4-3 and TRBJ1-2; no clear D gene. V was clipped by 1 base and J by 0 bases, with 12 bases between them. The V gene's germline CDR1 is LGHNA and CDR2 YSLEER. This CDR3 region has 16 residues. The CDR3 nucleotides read TGCGCCAGCAGCCAAGTAAGAGGGATCCCTAACTATGGCTACACCTTC. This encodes CASSQVRGIPNYGYTF.

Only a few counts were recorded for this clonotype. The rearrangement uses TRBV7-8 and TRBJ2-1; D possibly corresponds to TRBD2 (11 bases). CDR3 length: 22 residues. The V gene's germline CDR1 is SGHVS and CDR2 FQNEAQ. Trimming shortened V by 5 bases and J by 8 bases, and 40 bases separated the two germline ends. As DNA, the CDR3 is TGTGCCAGCAGCAACGACAGGGGGCCTCGAACCGATAGCGGGAGGGCCGGGTATGAGCAGTTCTTC. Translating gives CASSNDRGPRTDSGRAGYEQFF.

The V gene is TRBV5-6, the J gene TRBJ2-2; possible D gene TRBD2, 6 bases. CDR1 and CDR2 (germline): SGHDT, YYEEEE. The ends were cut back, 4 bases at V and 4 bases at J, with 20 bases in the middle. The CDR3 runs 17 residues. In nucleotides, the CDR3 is TGTGCCAGCAGCCGACCAGCCTATAGCGGCCCCACCGGGGAGCTGTTTTTT. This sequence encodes CASSRPAYSGPTGELFF. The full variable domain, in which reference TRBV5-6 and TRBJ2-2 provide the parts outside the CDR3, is DAGVTQSPTHLIKTRGQQVTLRCSPKSGHDTVSWYQQALGQGPQFIFQYYEEEERQRGNFPDRFSGHQFPNYSSELNVNALLLGDSALYLCASSRPAYSGPTGELFFGEGSRLTVL.

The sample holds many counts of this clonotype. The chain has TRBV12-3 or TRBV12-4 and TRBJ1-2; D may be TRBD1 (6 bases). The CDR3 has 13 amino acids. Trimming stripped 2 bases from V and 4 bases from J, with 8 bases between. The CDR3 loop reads CASSLRGGYGYTF. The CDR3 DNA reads TGTGCCAGCAGTTTAAGGGGGGGCTATGGCTACACCTTC.

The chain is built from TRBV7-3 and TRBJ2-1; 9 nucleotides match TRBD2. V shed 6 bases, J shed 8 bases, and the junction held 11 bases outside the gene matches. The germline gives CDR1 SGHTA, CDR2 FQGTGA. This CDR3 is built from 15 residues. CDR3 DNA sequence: TGTGCCAGCAGTCCACAGCCAAGCGGGAGGCATGAGCAGTTCTTC. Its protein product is CASSPQPSGRHEQFF.

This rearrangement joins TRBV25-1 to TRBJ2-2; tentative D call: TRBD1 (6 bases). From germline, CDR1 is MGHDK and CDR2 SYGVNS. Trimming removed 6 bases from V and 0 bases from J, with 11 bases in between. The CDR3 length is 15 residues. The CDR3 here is CASRGAGANTGELFF. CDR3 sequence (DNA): TGTGCCAGCAGGGGGGCAGGGGCGAACACCGGGGAGCTGTTTTTT.

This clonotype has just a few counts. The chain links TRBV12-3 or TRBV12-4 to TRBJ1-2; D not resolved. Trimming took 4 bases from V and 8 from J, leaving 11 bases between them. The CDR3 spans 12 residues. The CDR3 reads CASSWTQGGYTF. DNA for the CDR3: TGTGCCAGCAGTTGGACTCAAGGGGGCTACACCTTC.

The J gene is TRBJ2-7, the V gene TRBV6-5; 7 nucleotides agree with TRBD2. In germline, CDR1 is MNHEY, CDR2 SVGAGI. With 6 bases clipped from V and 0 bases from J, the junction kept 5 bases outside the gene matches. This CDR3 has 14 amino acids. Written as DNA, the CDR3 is TGTGCCAGCAGCAGTAGCGGGCGCTCCTACGAGCAGTACTTC. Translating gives CASSSSGRSYEQYF.

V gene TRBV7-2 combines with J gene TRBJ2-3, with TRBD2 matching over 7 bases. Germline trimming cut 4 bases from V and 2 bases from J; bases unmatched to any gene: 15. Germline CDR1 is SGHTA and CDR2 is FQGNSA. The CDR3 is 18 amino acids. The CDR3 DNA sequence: TGTGCCAGCAGCTCTCACCCAAGAAGCGGGAAGAACACAGATACGCAGTATTTT. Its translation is CASSSHPRSGKNTDTQYF.

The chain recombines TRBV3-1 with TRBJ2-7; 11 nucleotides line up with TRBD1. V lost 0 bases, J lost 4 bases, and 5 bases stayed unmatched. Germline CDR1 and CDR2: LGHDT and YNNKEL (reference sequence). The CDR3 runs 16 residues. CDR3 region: CASSQDFGQGAYEQYF. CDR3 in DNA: TGTGCCAGCAGCCAAGACTTCGGACAGGGGGCTTACGAGCAGTACTTC.

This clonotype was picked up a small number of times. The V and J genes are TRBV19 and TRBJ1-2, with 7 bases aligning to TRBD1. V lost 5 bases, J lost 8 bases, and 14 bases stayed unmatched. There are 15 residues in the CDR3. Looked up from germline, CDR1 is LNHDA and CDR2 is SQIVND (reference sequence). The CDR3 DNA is TGTGCCAGTAGTCTCCAGCAGACAGGGTCTCAGGGCTACACCTTC. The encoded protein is CASSLQQTGSQGYTF.

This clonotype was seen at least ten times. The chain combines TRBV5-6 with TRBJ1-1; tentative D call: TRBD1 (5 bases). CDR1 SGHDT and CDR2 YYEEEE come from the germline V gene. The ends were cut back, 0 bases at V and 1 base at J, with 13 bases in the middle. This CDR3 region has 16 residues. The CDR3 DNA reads TGTGCCAGCAGCTTGGCCCCCACAGGAGCGAACACTGAAGCTTTCTTT. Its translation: CASSLAPTGANTEAFF.

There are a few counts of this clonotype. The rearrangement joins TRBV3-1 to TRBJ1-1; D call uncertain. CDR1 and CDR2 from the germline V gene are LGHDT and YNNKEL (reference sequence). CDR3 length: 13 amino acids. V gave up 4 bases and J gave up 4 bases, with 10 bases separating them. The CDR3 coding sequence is TGTGCCAGCAGCCCCCAGGCCAGCACTGAAGCTTTCTTT. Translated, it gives CASSPQASTEAFF.

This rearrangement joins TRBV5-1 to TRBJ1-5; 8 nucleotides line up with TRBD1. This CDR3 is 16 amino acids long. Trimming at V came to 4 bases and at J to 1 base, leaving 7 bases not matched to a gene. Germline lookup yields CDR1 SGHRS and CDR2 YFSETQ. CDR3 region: CASSLTGAGSNQPQHF. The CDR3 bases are TGCGCCAGCAGCCTGACAGGGGCTGGGAGCAATCAGCCCCAGCATTTT.

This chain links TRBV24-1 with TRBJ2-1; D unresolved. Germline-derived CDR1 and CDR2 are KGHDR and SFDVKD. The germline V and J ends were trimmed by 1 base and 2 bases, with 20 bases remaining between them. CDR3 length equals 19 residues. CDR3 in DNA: TGTGCCACCAGTGATTTCAGCACCGGCCGCGTGGGCCCCTACAATGAGCAGTTCTTC. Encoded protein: CATSDFSTGRVGPYNEQFF.

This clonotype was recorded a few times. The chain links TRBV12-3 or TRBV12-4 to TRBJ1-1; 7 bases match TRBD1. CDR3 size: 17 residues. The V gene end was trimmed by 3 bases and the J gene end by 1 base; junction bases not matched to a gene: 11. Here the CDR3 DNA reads TGTGCCAGCAGTTTCCCGATCACCACAGGGGAGAACACTGAAGCTTTCTTT. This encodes CASSFPITTGENTEAFF.

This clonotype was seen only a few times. Here the CDR3 reads CASSLEFNEQFF. As DNA, the CDR3 is TGCGCCAGCAGCTTGGAATTCAATGAGCAGTTCTTC. The chain joins TRBV5-1 to TRBJ2-1; unclear D gene. CDR1 is SGHRS and CDR2 is YFSETQ in the germline V gene. Trimming took off 0 bases at V and 6 bases at J, with 4 bases between the two ends. This CDR3 spans 12 amino acids. Combining the CDR3 with reference TRBV5-1 and TRBJ2-1 gives the whole variable domain KAGVTQTPRYLIKTRGQQVTLSCSPISGHRSVSWYQQTPGQGLQFLFEYFSETQRNKGNFPGRFSGRQFSNSRSEMNVSTLELGDSALYLCASSLEFNEQFFGPGTRLTVL.

As DNA, the CDR3 is TGTGCCAGCAGTTTACCCGAATCCCCCTACAATGAGCAGTTCTTC. It is translated as CASSLPESPYNEQFF. This chain connects TRBV12-3 or TRBV12-4 to TRBJ2-1; no definite D call. The V and J ends lost 2 bases and 2 bases respectively, with 10 bases between them. This CDR3 is 15 amino acids long.

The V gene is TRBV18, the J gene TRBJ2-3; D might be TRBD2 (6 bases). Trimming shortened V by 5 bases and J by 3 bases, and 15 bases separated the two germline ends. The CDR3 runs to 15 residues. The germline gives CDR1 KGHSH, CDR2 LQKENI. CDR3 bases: TGTGCCAGCTCATCAAGTCCGGGAGTAACAGATACGCAGTATTTT. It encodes CASSSSPGVTDTQYF. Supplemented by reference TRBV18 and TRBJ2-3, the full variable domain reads NAGVMQNPRHLVRRRGQEARLRCSPMKGHSHVYWYRQLPEEGLKFMVYLQKENIIDESGMPKERFSAEFPKEGPSILRIQQVVRGDSAAYFCASSSSPGVTDTQYFGPGTRLTVL.

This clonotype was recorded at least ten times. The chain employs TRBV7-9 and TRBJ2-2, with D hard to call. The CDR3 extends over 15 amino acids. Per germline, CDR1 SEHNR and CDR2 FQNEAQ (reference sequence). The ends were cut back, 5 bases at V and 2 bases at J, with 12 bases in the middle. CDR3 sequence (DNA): TGTGCCAGCAGCCCCCCGCGGTCTAACACCGGGGAGCTGTTTTTT. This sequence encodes CASSPPRSNTGELFF.

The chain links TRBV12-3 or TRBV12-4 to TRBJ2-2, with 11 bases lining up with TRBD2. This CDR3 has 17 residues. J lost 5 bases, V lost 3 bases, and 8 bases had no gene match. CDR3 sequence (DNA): TGTGCCAGCAGTTTTTATAGCGGGGGGGCCGGGACCGGGGAGCTGTTTTTT. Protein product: CASSFYSGGAGTGELFF.

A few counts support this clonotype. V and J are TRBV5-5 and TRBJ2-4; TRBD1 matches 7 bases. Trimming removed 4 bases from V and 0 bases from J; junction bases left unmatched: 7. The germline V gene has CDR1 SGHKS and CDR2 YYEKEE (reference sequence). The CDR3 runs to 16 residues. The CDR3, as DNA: TGTGCCAGCAGCACTGACAGGGTAGGAGCCAAAAACATTCAGTACTTC. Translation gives CASSTDRVGAKNIQYF.

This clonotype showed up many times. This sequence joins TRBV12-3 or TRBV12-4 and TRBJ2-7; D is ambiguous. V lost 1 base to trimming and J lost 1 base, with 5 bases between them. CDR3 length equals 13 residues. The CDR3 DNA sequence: TGTGCCAGCAGTTTAGGCCCATCCTACGAGCAGTACTTC. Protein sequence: CASSLGPSYEQYF.

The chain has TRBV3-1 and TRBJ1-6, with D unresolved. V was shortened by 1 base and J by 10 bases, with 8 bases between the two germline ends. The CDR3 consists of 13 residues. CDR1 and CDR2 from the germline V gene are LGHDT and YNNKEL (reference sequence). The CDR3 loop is CASSQAVNSPLHF. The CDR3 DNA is TGTGCCAGCAGCCAAGCAGTTAACTCACCCCTCCACTTT.

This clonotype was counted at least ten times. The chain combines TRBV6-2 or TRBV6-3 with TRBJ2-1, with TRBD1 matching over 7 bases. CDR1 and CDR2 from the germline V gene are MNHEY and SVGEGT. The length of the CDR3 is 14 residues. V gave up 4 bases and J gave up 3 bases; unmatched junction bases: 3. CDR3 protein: CASSFRGNYNEQFF. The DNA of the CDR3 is TGTGCCAGCAGTTTCAGGGGGAACTACAATGAGCAGTTCTTC.

CDR3 residues: CASSFSGSYTDTQYF. The CDR3 nucleotides read TGCGCCAGCAGCTTTAGCGGTTCCTACACAGATACGCAGTATTTT. This sequence joins TRBV5-1 and TRBJ2-3, with D perhaps matching TRBD2 (6 bases). Germline values: CDR1 SGHRS, CDR2 YFSETQ. The germline V and J ends were trimmed by 2 bases and 2 bases, with 12 bases remaining between them. CDR3 length: 15 amino acids.

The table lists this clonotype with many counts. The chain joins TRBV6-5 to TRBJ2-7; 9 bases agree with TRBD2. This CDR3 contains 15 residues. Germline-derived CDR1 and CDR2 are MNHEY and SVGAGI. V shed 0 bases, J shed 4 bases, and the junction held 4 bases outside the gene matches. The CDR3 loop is CASSYSSGSPYEQYF. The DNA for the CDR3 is TGTGCCAGCAGTTACTCTAGCGGGAGTCCGTACGAGCAGTACTTC.

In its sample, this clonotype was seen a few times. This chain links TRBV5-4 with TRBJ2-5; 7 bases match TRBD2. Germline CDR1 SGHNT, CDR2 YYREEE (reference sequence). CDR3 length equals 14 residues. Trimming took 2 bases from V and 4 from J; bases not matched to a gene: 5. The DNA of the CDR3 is TGTGCCAGCAGCTTTGGTAGCGGGCCAGAGACCCAGTACTTC. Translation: CASSFGSGPETQYF.

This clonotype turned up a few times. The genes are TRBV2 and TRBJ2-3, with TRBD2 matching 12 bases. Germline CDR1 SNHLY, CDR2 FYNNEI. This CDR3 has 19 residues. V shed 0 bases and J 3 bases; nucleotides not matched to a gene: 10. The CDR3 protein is CASSEAALSSGGATDTQYF. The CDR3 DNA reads TGTGCCAGCAGTGAAGCGGCCCTTTCTAGCGGGGGGGCGACAGATACGCAGTATTTT.

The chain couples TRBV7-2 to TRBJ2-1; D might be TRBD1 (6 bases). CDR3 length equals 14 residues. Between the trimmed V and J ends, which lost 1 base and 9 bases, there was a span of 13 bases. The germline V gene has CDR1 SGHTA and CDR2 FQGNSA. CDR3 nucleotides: TGTGCCAGCAGCTTAGTTGAGGGGGTTAGTGAGCAGTTCTTC. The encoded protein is CASSLVEGVSEQFF.